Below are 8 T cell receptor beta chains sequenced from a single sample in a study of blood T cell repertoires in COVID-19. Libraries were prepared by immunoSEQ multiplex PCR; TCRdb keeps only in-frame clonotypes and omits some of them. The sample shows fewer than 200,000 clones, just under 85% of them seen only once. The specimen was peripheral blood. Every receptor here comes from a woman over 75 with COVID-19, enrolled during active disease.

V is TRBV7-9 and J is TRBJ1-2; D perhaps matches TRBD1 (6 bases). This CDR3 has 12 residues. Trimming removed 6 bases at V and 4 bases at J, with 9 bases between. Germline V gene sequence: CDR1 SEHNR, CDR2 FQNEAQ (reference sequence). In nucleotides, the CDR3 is TGTGCCAGCAGGAAGGACAGCTATGGCTACACCTTC. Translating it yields CASRKDSYGYTF.

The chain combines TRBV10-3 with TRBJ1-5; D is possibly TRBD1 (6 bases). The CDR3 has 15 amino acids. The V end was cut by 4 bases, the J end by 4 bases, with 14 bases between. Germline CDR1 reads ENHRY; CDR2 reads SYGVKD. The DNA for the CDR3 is TGTGCCATCAGTGGCCAACCGGGACAAAATCAGCCCCAGCATTTT. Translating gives CAISGQPGQNQPQHF.

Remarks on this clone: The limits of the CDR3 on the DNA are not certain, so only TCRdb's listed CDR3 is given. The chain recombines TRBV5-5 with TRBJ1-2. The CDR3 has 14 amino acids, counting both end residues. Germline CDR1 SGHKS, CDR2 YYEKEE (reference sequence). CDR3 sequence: CASSLVGRGATHTF.

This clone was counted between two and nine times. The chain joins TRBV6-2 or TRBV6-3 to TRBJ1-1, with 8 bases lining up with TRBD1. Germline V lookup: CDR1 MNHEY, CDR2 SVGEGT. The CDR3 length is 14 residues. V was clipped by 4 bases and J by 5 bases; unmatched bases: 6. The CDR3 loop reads CASSSPQGGTEAFF. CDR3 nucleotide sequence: TGTGCCAGCAGTTCCCCACAGGGGGGAACTGAAGCTTTCTTT.

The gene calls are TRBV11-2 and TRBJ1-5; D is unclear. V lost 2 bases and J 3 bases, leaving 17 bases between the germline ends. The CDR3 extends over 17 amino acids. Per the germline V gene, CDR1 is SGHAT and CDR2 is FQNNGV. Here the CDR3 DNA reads TGTGCCAGCAGCTTATACCCCGACTCGGCCAACAATCAGCCCCAGCATTTT. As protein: CASSLYPDSANNQPQHF.

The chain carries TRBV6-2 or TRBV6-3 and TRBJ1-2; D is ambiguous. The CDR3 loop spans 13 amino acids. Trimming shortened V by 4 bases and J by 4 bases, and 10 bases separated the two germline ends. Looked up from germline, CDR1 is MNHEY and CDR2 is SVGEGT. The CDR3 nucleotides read TGTGCCAGCAGTTCTCCTCTATCCTATGGCTACACCTTC. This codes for CASSSPLSYGYTF.

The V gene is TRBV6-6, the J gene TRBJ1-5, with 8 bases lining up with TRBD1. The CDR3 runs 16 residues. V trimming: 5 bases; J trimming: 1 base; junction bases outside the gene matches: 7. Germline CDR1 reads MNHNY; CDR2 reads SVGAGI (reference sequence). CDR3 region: CASSRPGQASNQPQHF. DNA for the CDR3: TGTGCCAGCAGTCGCCCGGGACAGGCCAGCAATCAGCCCCAGCATTTT.

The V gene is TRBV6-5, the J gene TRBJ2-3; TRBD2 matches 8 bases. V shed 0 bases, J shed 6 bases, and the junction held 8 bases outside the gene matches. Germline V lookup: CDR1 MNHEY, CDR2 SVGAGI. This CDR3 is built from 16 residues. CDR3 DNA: TGTGCCAGCAGTTACTCGGGGGCGGGGGGCGACGATACGCAGTATTTT. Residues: CASSYSGAGGDDTQYF.